The TCR beta chain under discussion was sequenced for a study of blood T cell repertoires in COVID-19. In the study overall: The study drew acute and convalescent COVID-19 samples from the United States, Italy and Spain. Sources were T cells, B-cell-depleted T cells, or PBMCs; the material itself was cDNA or gDNA.

This CDR3 is 12 amino acids long. The V and J ends lost 2 bases and 7 bases respectively, with 6 bases between them. CDR1 MNHEY and CDR2 SVGAGI come from the germline V gene. Clones were sequenced by immunoSEQ multiplex PCR, and TCRdb holds only the in-frame ones, with some missing. The sample has about 190,000 clones; around 85% are singletons. The rearrangement uses TRBV6-5 and TRBJ2-1, with D maybe TRBD1 (5 bases). This TCR was sampled from a man in his fifties or sixties who had recovered from COVID-19. The sample consisted of peripheral blood. The CDR3 region is CASSYGANEQFF. The CDR3 DNA sequence: TGTGCCAGCAGTTACGGGGCGAATGAGCAGTTCTTC.